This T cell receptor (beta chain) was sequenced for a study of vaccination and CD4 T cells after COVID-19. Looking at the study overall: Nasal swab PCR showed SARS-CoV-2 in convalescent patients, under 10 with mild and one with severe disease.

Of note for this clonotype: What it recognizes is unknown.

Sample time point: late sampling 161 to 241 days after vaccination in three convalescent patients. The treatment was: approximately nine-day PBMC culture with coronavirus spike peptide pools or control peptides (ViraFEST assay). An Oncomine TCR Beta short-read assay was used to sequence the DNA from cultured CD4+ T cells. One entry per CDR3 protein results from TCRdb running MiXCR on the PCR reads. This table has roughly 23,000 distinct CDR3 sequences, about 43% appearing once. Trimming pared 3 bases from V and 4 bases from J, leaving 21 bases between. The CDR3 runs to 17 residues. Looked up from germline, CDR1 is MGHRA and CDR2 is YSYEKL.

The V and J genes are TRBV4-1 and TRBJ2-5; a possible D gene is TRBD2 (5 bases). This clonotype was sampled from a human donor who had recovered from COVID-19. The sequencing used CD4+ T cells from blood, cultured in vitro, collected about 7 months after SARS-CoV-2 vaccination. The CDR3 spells CASSQPYRGGEGETQYF. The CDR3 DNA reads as TGCGCCAGCAGCCAGCCCTATCGGGGTGGTGAAGGAGAGACCCAGTACTTC.